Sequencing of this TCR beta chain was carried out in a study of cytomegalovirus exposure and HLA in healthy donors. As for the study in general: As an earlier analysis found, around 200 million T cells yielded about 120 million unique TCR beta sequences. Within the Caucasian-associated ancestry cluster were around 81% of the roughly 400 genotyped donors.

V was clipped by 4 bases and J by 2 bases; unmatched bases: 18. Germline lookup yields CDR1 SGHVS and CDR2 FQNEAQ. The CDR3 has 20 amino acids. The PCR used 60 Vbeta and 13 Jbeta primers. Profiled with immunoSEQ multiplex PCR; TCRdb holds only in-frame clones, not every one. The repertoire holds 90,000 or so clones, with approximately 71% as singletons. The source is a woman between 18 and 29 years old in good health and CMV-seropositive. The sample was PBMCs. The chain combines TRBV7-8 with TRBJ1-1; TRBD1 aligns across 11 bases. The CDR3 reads CASSSRAGTGGTDGNTEAFF. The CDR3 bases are TGTGCCAGCAGCTCCCGAGCCGGGACAGGGGGAACTGACGGTAACACTGAAGCTTTCTTT.